The 27 T cell receptor beta chains given below trace back to one sample, sequenced in a study of T cells expressing NK-cell markers. TCRdb reworked the 5' RACE reads into one entry per CDR3 protein, no DNA. Here the sample table reports fewer than 400,000 distinct CDR3 sequences. Sequenced: blood T cells: a sorted CD56 or NKG2C T cell subset, CD4+ or CD8+ T cells, or bulk PBMC T cells (not recorded which). Receptors were obtained from a man between 18 and 69 years old in good health.

The chain links TRBV7-3 to TRBJ1-4; with no DNA, the TCRdb D assignment of TRBD1 cannot be verified. The CDR3 is 13 amino acids. The germline V gene has CDR1 SGHTA and CDR2 FQGTGA. The CDR3 loop reads CASSSGPDEKLFF.

This chain joins TRBV18 and TRBJ1-1; TCRdb indicates TRBD1, and absent DNA this call remains unverified. The length of the CDR3 is 13 residues. Germline V lookup: CDR1 KGHSH, CDR2 LQKENI. CDR3 amino acids: CASSLHRGTEAFF.

This chain's CDR3 is CADPRTTGGGNQPQHF. The chain employs TRBV6-4 and TRBJ1-5; with no DNA, the TCRdb D assignment of TRBD1 cannot be verified. Germline V gene sequence: CDR1 MRHNA, CDR2 SNTAGT. This CDR3 is built from 16 residues.

The gene calls are TRBV6-1 and TRBJ1-2; TCRdb's assignment of TRBD1 cannot be checked, as there is no DNA. The CDR3 runs to 16 residues. Germline V gene lookup returns CDR1 MNHNS and CDR2 SASEGT. The CDR3 loop reads CASSQTSSGGNYGYTF.

The chain has TRBV29-1 and TRBJ2-5; TCRdb returns TRBD1, unconfirmable since there is no DNA. CDR1 SQVTM and CDR2 ANQGSEA come from the germline V gene. The CDR3 is 12 amino acids. CDR3 protein: CSARGLGETQYF.

The CDR3 protein is CASSTGIYSNQPQHF. The chain carries TRBV19 and TRBJ1-5; the TCRdb D gene call, TRBD1, has no DNA to confirm it. The germline V gene encodes CDR1 LNHDA and CDR2 SQIVND (reference sequence). The CDR3 consists of 15 residues.

The chain uses TRBV11-2 and TRBJ2-3; TCRdb proposes TRBD2, but this gene call is untestable without DNA. The V gene's germline CDR1 is SGHAT and CDR2 FQNNGV. The CDR3 totals 16 residues. CDR3 protein: CASSMTFSGGTDTQYF.

This chain links TRBV2 with TRBJ1-5; TCRdb selects TRBD1, and the lack of DNA leaves this call unchecked. The germline V gene has CDR1 SNHLY and CDR2 FYNNEI. The CDR3 spans 15 residues. The CDR3: CASSPTGHSNQPQHF. Supplemented by reference TRBV2 and TRBJ1-5, the full variable domain reads EPEVTQTPSHQVTQMGQEVILRCVPISNHLYFYWYRQILGQKVEFLVSFYNNEISEKSEIFDDQFSVERPDGSNFTLKIRSTKLEDSAMYFCASSPTGHSNQPQHFGDGTRLSIL.

The chain is built from TRBV7-3 and TRBJ2-5; without DNA, the TCRdb call of TRBD1 cannot be checked. The V gene's germline CDR1 is SGHTA and CDR2 FQGTGA. The CDR3 covers 15 residues. CDR3 protein: CASSLTRTSQETQYF. Variable domain in full (rest from reference TRBV7-3 and TRBJ2-5): GAGVSQTPSNKVTEKGKYVELRCDPISGHTALYWYRQSLGQGPEFLIYFQGTGAADDSGLPNDRFFAVRPEGSVSTLKIQRTERGDSAVYLCASSLTRTSQETQYFGPGTRLLVL.

The chain is built from TRBV19 and TRBJ2-4; TCRdb proposes TRBD1, but this gene call is untestable without DNA. The CDR3 has 14 residues. CDR1 is LNHDA, CDR2 SQIVND, per germline (reference sequence). The chain's CDR3 is CASSKQGAENIQYF.

V is TRBV18 and J is TRBJ1-1; TCRdb picks TRBD1, but there is no DNA to check that call. The CDR3 is 13 residues long. CDR1 KGHSH and CDR2 LQKENI come from the germline V gene. The CDR3 is CASSRAPNTEAFF.

This chain joins TRBV18 and TRBJ2-7; the TCRdb call, TRBD1, lacks DNA for checking. The CDR3 length is 18 residues. Per germline, CDR1 KGHSH and CDR2 LQKENI. Here the CDR3 reads CASSPRVGIGTEAYEQYF.

The CDR3 sequence is CASSASVGRNSNQPQHF. J is TRBJ1-5 and V is TRBV7-9. Germline-derived CDR1 and CDR2 are SEHNR and FQNEAQ (reference sequence). The CDR3 is 17 amino acids.

The chain combines TRBV4-1 with TRBJ1-2. There are 15 residues in the CDR3. Germline assignment: CDR1 MGHRA and CDR2 YSYEKL. The CDR3 region is CASSQGPGGTDGYTF.

The chain has TRBV7-9 and TRBJ2-3; the D gene TCRdb calls, TRBD2, cannot be checked with no DNA. Per germline, CDR1 SEHNR and CDR2 FQNEAQ (reference sequence). The CDR3 length is 16 residues. CDR3 amino acids: CASSPLGLADTDTQYF.

This chain joins TRBV12-3 or TRBV12-4 and TRBJ2-1; TCRdb names TRBD1, which stays unverified in the absence of DNA. The CDR3 has 15 amino acids. CDR3 protein: CASQKGDRDHNEQFF.

This chain joins TRBV11-2 and TRBJ2-4. This CDR3 has 14 residues. The germline CDR1 and CDR2 sequences are SGHAT and FQNNGV. The CDR3 is CASSLAWSKNIQYF.

The V call is TRBV12-3 or TRBV12-4, the J call TRBJ2-7; TCRdb designates TRBD1, a call that cannot be tested without DNA. The CDR3 totals 15 residues. CDR3 sequence reads: CASTTGPPGSYEQYF.

J is TRBJ2-2 and V is TRBV28; checking the TCRdb D call of TRBD2 is not possible without DNA. The CDR3 is made up of 17 amino acids. Germline-derived CDR1 and CDR2 are MDHEN and SYDVKM. The chain's CDR3 is CASSLPGLAGSWGELFF.

V gene TRBV14 combines with J gene TRBJ2-2. This CDR3 region has 16 residues. The germline V gene has CDR1 SGHDN and CDR2 FVKESK. The chain's CDR3 is CASSQASPSLTGELFF.

The V and J genes are TRBV5-8 and TRBJ2-5; TCRdb's D call, TRBD1, is unchecked because there is no DNA. The V gene's germline CDR1 is SGHTS and CDR2 YDEGEE. The CDR3 consists of 14 residues. CDR3 in amino acids: CASSWGQPGETQYF.

The V call is TRBV6-2 or TRBV6-3, the J call TRBJ1-5; TCRdb gives TRBD1 as the D gene, but with no DNA this cannot be confirmed. CDR3 length: 14 residues. The germline CDR1 and CDR2 sequences are MNHEY and SVGEGT. This CDR3 is CASRRTGSNQPQHF.

V usage is TRBV7-9 and J usage is TRBJ1-2; TCRdb returns TRBD1, unconfirmable since there is no DNA. Germline lookup yields CDR1 SEHNR and CDR2 FQNEAQ (reference sequence). This CDR3 contains 14 residues. This CDR3 is CASSPRYRDYGYTF. Variable domain in full (rest from reference TRBV7-9 and TRBJ1-2): DTGVSQNPRHKITKRGQNVTFRCDPISEHNRLYWYRQTLGQGPEFLTYFQNEAQLEKSRLLSDRFSAERPKGSFSTLEIQRTEQGDSAMYLCASSPRYRDYGYTFGSGTRLTVV.

This chain links TRBV27 with TRBJ2-3; with no DNA, the TCRdb D assignment of TRBD1 cannot be verified. The CDR3 length is 17 residues. Germline V gives CDR1 MNHEY, CDR2 SMNVEV (reference sequence). Here the CDR3 reads CASSFLGRERFTDTQYF.

This chain uses TRBV2 with TRBJ2-3; TCRdb returns TRBD1, unconfirmable since there is no DNA. The CDR3 consists of 15 residues. Germline CDR1 reads SNHLY; CDR2 reads FYNNEI. The CDR3 here is CASSVRDRVTDTQYF.

The rearrangement joins TRBV5-1 to TRBJ2-1; lacking DNA, the TRBD1 call made by TCRdb goes unchecked. This CDR3 has 14 amino acids. CDR1 and CDR2 (germline): SGHRS, YFSETQ. The CDR3 loop reads CASSPGTISPEQFF.

The chain has TRBV29-1 and TRBJ2-5. Germline CDR1 reads SQVTM; CDR2 reads ANQGSEA. This CDR3 has 12 amino acids. The CDR3 protein is CSVATAPGTEYF.